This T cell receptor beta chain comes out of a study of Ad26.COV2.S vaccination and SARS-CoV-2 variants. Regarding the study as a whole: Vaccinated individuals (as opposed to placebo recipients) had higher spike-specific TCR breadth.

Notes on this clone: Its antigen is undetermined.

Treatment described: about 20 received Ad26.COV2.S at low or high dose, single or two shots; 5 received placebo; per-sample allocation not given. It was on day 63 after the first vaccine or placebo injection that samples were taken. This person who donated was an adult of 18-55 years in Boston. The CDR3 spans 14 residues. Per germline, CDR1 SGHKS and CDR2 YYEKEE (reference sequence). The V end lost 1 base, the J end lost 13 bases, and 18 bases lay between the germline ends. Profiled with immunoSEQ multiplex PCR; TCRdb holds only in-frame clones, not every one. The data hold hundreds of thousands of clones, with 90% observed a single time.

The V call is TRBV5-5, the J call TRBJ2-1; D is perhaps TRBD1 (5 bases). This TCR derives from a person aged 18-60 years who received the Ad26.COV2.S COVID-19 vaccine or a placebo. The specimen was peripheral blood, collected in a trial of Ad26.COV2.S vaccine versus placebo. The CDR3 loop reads CASSLRQRPEVQFF. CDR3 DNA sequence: TGTGCCAGCAGCTTGCGACAGAGACCCGAAGTACAGTTCTTC.